The subject of this entry is one TCR beta chain. The data are from a study of blood T cells in healthy people across ages. The CDR3 consists of 16 residues. Germline-derived CDR1 and CDR2 are DFQATT and SNEGSKA (reference sequence). Drawn from each donor were roughly 10 milliliters of peripheral blood. Alongside a J-beta primer mix, a sample-barcoded 5' primer served in a second PCR lasting roughly 7 to 12 cycles. Tags on each cDNA molecule came from a template-switch adaptor with 12 random nucleotides. TCRdb processed the 5' RACE reads anew with MiXCR; each CDR3 protein has one entry. In the table there are over a million distinct CDR3 sequences, 45% to 70% of which are singletons.

This clonotype was sampled from a man aged 18 to 30 in good health. Sequencing was performed on blood. The chain couples TRBV20-1 to TRBJ2-1; no clear D. The end of the DNA aligns better with TRBJ2-7, so the J call may be wrong. For the CDR3, the DNA is TGCAGTGCGGTCTTTTCCGGCGACGGGCCTTACTACGAGCAGTACTTC. This sequence encodes CSAVFSGDGPYYEQYF.